A single sample is the source of the 10 T cell receptor beta chains below, sequenced in a study of cytomegalovirus exposure and HLA in healthy donors. The PCR was carried out with 60 Vbeta primers and 13 Jbeta primers. Repertoires were generated with immunoSEQ multiplex PCR, while TCRdb's copy carries only in-frame clones and drops some. The sample holds about 170,000 clones; 73% are singletons and the top ten take approximately 5.4%. The sequenced material came from PBMCs. These receptors came from a woman under 30 in good health and CMV-seropositive.

V gene TRBV7-2 combines with J gene TRBJ2-2, with unresolved D. Germline V gene lookup returns CDR1 SGHTA and CDR2 FQGNSA. The germline V and J ends were trimmed by 6 bases and 2 bases, with 4 bases remaining between them. This CDR3 comprises 12 residues. Written as DNA, the CDR3 is TGTGCCAGCAGGCTAAACACCGGGGAGCTGTTTTTT. This translates into CASRLNTGELFF.

V usage is TRBV11-3 and J usage is TRBJ2-1; 9 nucleotides agree with TRBD2. V shed 1 base, J shed 7 bases, and the junction held 11 bases outside the gene matches. There are 17 residues in the CDR3. Germline V CDR1 and CDR2: SGHNT, YENEEA. DNA of the CDR3: TGTGCCAGCAGCTTAGCTTATGGGCGGGGGGGCACTAATGAGCAGTTCTTC. Its translation is CASSLAYGRGGTNEQFF.

The table lists this clone with a few counts. This chain uses TRBV4-1 with TRBJ2-2, with 9 bases aligning to TRBD1. Trimming at V came to 1 base and at J to 2 bases, leaving 2 bases not matched to a gene. The length of the CDR3 is 16 residues. Germline loops: CDR1 MGHRA, CDR2 YSYEKL. The CDR3 DNA is TGCGCCAGCAGCCAAGGGGGACAGGGAAACACCGGGGAGCTGTTTTTT. The encoded protein is CASSQGGQGNTGELFF.

This sequence joins TRBV7-2 and TRBJ1-1; perhaps TRBD1 as D (5 bases). V lost 0 bases, J lost 3 bases, and 5 bases lay in between. The CDR3 loop spans 13 amino acids. The germline CDR1 and CDR2 sequences are SGHTA and FQGNSA. The CDR3 DNA reads as TGTGCCAGCAGCTTAGCACAGGACACTGAAGCTTTCTTT. This sequence encodes CASSLAQDTEAFF.

This clone was picked up a small number of times. V gene TRBV19 combines with J gene TRBJ1-1; TRBD1 matches at 9 bases. The CDR3 is 13 amino acids. The V segment lost 4 bases and the J segment 6 bases; nucleotides outside the gene matches: 3. From germline, CDR1 is LNHDA and CDR2 SQIVND (reference sequence). CDR3 region: CASSTGDRAEAFF. The CDR3 DNA follows: TGTGCCAGTAGTACCGGGGACAGGGCTGAAGCTTTCTTT.

The chain joins TRBV7-9 to TRBJ1-5; 11 nucleotides line up with TRBD1. Germline values: CDR1 SEHNR, CDR2 FQNEAQ (reference sequence). The CDR3 consists of 16 residues. Trimming cost V 5 bases and J 5 bases; bases outside gene matches: 8. The DNA for the CDR3 is TGTGCCAGCAGCCACGGGACAGGGGGGCCAGATCAGCCCCAGCATTTT. Protein sequence: CASSHGTGGPDQPQHF.

The J gene is TRBJ1-2, the V gene TRBV7-9; D is unresolved. CDR1 is SEHNR and CDR2 is FQNEAQ in the germline V gene (reference sequence). The V end lost 5 bases, the J end lost 3 bases, and 22 bases lay between the germline ends. The CDR3 is 17 residues long. Here the CDR3 reads CASSPPRGHPRDYGYTF. As DNA, the CDR3 is TGTGCCAGCAGCCCCCCCCGGGGTCACCCCCGGGACTATGGCTACACCTTC.

This sequence joins TRBV2 and TRBJ1-5, with D uncertain. Germline V gene data show CDR1 as SNHLY and CDR2 as FYNNEI. V lost 7 bases to trimming and J lost 6 bases, with 13 bases between them. CDR3 length: 13 amino acids. DNA for the CDR3: TGTGCCAGCAAGGTCAGTCGGGGTCAGCCCCAGCATTTT. It translates to CASKVSRGQPQHF.

The V and J genes are TRBV6-5 and TRBJ1-5; no firm D call. There are 14 residues in the CDR3. Germline V gives CDR1 MNHEY, CDR2 SVGAGI. V lost 6 bases and J 2 bases, leaving 11 bases between the germline ends. The CDR3 DNA sequence: TGTGCCAGCAGCCGCGGACTTGGCAATCAGCCCCAGCATTTT. It specifies CASSRGLGNQPQHF.

The rearrangement links TRBV5-1 to TRBJ2-3; 8 nucleotides align to TRBD1. CDR3 size: 16 residues. V lost 7 bases to trimming and J lost 3 bases; unmatched junction nucleotides: 13. Germline lookup yields CDR1 SGHRS and CDR2 YFSETQ. CDR3 in amino acids: CASDILTGGRTDTQYF. CDR3 DNA sequence: TGCGCCAGCGATATCCTAACAGGGGGTAGGACAGATACGCAGTATTTT.